This T cell receptor beta chain derives from a study of T cells in Graves' hyperthyroidism and ophthalmopathy. Study context: Peripheral blood samples were taken at initial diagnosis, prior to any treatment.

The CDR3 consists of 12 residues. Per germline, CDR1 MDHEN and CDR2 SYDVKM. V lost 6 bases and J lost 3, with 5 bases in between. From RNA transcripts, TCR beta CDR3 regions were amplified. With the HTBI primer set, the TCR CDR3 went through a first round of RT-PCR. TCRdb used MiXCR to reprocess the multiplex PCR reads, holding one entry per CDR3 protein. In the table there are roughly 240,000 distinct CDR3 sequences, roughly a quarter of which are singletons. This clonotype was seen ten or more times. The receptor's source is a woman aged 40 to 49 with Graves' ophthalmopathy. Specimen: blood. The chain links TRBV28 to TRBJ2-2, with D uncertain. CDR3 sequence reads: CASRPYTGELFF. The CDR3 DNA is TGTGCCAGCAGGCCGTACACCGGGGAGCTGTTTTTT.